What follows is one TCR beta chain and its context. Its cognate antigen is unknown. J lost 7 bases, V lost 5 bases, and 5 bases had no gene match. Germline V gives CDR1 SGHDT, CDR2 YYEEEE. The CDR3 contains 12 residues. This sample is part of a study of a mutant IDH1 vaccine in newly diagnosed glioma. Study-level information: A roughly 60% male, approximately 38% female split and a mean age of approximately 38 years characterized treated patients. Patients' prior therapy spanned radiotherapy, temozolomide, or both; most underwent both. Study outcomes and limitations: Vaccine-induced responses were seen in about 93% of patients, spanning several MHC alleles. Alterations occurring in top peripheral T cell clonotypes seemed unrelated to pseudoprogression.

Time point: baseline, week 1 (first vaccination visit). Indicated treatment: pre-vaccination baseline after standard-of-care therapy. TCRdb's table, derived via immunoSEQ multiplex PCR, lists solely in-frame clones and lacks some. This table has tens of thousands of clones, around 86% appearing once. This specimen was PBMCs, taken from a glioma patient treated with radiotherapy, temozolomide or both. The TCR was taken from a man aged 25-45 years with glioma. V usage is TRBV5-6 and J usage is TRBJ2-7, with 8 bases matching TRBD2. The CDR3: CASSLTGGEQYF. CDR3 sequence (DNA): TGTGCCAGCAGTCTCACGGGGGGGGAGCAGTACTTC.